These 24 T cell receptor beta chains came from one sample sequenced in a study of molecular identifiers for immune sequencing clone quantification. One entry per CDR3 protein, called by TCRdb with MiXCR from the PCR reads. Of about 500,000 distinct CDR3 sequences listed, approximately 25% were seen once; the top ten hold 0.76%. Sample: naive CD8+ T cells from blood, with Jurkat cell RNA spiked in. Sample subset: FACS-sorted CD8+CD4-CCR7+CD45RA+ naive T cells. Receptors were obtained from a human donor in good health. Some libraries in this study had Jurkat cell RNA spiked in.

The chain employs TRBV7-9 and TRBJ2-7, with 9 bases fitting TRBD1. The germline V gene encodes CDR1 SEHNR and CDR2 FQNEAQ (reference sequence). The CDR3 runs to 14 residues. V was clipped by 1 base and J by 5 bases; unmatched bases: 3. The CDR3 sequence: CASSLGTGADEQYF. CDR3 in DNA: TGTGCCAGCAGCTTAGGGACAGGGGCGGACGAGCAGTACTTC.

This clonotype was observed a handful of times. The V gene is TRBV20-1, the J gene TRBJ2-7; D uncertain. Germline V lookup: CDR1 DFQATT, CDR2 SNEGSKA (reference sequence). The CDR3 spans 14 residues. V lost 0 bases and J lost 0, with 9 bases in between. The chain's CDR3 is CSARDPRISYEQYF. CDR3 coding DNA: TGCAGTGCTAGAGATCCCAGAATCTCCTACGAGCAGTACTTC.

This clonotype was seen a few times. The chain joins TRBV20-1 to TRBJ2-7; D gene unclear. Trimming took 1 base from V and 0 from J, leaving 13 bases between them. From germline, CDR1 is DFQATT and CDR2 SNEGSKA (reference sequence). This CDR3 has 15 amino acids. Here the CDR3 DNA reads TGCAGTGCTAGAGGTCCGGCAGCGAGCTCCTACGAGCAGTACTTC. It encodes CSARGPAASSYEQYF.

Many counts were recorded for this clonotype. The chain employs TRBV20-1 and TRBJ2-3; no clear D. The CDR3 runs 18 residues. The germline V gene has CDR1 DFQATT and CDR2 SNEGSKA (reference sequence). V was shortened by 2 bases and J by 3 bases, with 24 bases between the two germline ends. The DNA for the CDR3 is TGCAGTGCTAGAACTCCAGATCCTTTGGCCCAATGGACAGATACGCAGTATTTT. Protein: CSARTPDPLAQWTDTQYF.

This clonotype came up a few times. The J gene is TRBJ2-7, the V gene TRBV20-1; 7 nucleotides align to TRBD2. J lost 6 bases, V lost 3 bases, and 11 bases had no gene match. Germline V lookup: CDR1 DFQATT, CDR2 SNEGSKA (reference sequence). CDR3 size: 14 residues. The CDR3 reads CSASFRGPGGEQYF. In DNA form, the CDR3 reads TGCAGTGCTAGCTTTCGAGGGCCGGGGGGCGAGCAGTACTTC.

The sample holds a few counts of this clonotype. The rearrangement uses TRBV6-1 and TRBJ1-5; D not certain. V lost 0 bases to trimming and J lost 15 bases, with 21 bases between them. Germline V lookup: CDR1 MNHNS, CDR2 SASEGT. CDR3 length equals 15 residues. The CDR3 DNA sequence: TGTGCCAGCAGTGAAGCGTGGTGGGCTTTAAGTGAAAGGCATTTT. As protein: CASSEAWWALSERHF.

This clonotype came up a few times. CDR3 protein: CASSLYAALQETQYF. The DNA for the CDR3 is TGTGCCAGCAGCTTATACGCGGCACTCCAAGAGACCCAGTACTTC. V usage is TRBV7-9 and J usage is TRBJ2-5; no reliable D call. CDR3 length: 15 amino acids. Germline CDR1 reads SEHNR; CDR2 reads FQNEAQ (reference sequence). Trimming removed 2 bases from V and 1 base from J, with 11 bases in between.

This clonotype was picked up a small number of times. The chain couples TRBV4-1 to TRBJ2-4, with TRBD1 as a possible D gene (5 bases). Germline V lookup: CDR1 MGHRA, CDR2 YSYEKL. The CDR3 has 18 amino acids. Deletions cut 5 bases from V and 1 base from J, with 21 bases between. Written as DNA, the CDR3 is TGCGCCAGCAGCTCCTCAACTGCAGGGAAATTGGCCAAAAACATTCAGTACTTC. This sequence encodes CASSSSTAGKLAKNIQYF.

This clonotype was observed a handful of times. The chain has TRBV9 and TRBJ2-2; D is unclear. The CDR3 spans 13 residues. The V end was cut by 3 bases, the J end by 10 bases, with 13 bases between. Germline CDR1 reads SGDLS; CDR2 reads YYNGEE. Written as DNA, the CDR3 is TGTGCCAGCAGCGGATCATCCGCCTCGGAGCTGTTTTTT. As protein: CASSGSSASELFF.

This chain joins TRBV12-3 or TRBV12-4 and TRBJ1-6; D may be TRBD1 (5 bases). The CDR3 spans 17 residues. V lost 3 bases and J lost 2, with 14 bases in between. In DNA form, the CDR3 reads TGTGCCAGCAGTTTCGGCCAGGGTTTTACCTATAATTCACCCCTCCACTTT. It translates to CASSFGQGFTYNSPLHF.

This clonotype appeared a few times. The chain is built from TRBV20-1 and TRBJ2-1; a weak D match, TRBD1 (6 bases). Germline values: CDR1 DFQATT, CDR2 SNEGSKA (reference sequence). The CDR3 has 12 residues. Trimming shortened V by 6 bases and J by 9 bases, and 15 bases separated the two germline ends. The DNA for the CDR3 is TGCAGTGCCGGCGTCAGGGGAAGTGAGCAGTTCTTC. Encoded protein: CSAGVRGSEQFF.

This chain joins TRBV18 and TRBJ1-1; the D gene is possibly TRBD1 (6 bases). The CDR3 loop spans 14 amino acids. Between the trimmed V and J ends, which lost 3 bases and 1 base, there was a span of 9 bases. The germline CDR1 and CDR2 sequences are KGHSH and LQKENI. The CDR3 reads CASSPGTQNTEAFF. The CDR3 DNA follows: TGTGCCAGCTCACCCGGGACACAGAACACTGAAGCTTTCTTT. Full variable domain (remainder filled in from reference TRBV18 and TRBJ1-1): NAGVMQNPRHLVRRRGQEARLRCSPMKGHSHVYWYRQLPEEGLKFMVYLQKENIIDESGMPKERFSAEFPKEGPSILRIQQVVRGDSAAYFCASSPGTQNTEAFFGQGTRLTVV.

The table lists this clonotype with a few counts. The chain couples TRBV5-1 to TRBJ1-1; 9 nucleotides line up with TRBD1. J lost 1 base, V lost 8 bases, and 3 bases had no gene match. Germline-derived CDR1 and CDR2 are SGHRS and YFSETQ. The CDR3 spans 13 residues. CDR3 loop: CASTGGGNTEAFF. Written as DNA, the CDR3 is TGCGCCAGTACAGGGGGCGGGAACACTGAAGCTTTCTTT.

This clonotype was counted at least ten times. The genes are TRBV5-5 and TRBJ2-1; no definite D call. V was cut by 4 bases and J by 0 bases, with 8 bases left in between. The CDR3 is 14 amino acids. Per germline, CDR1 SGHKS and CDR2 YYEKEE (reference sequence). The CDR3 coding sequence is TGTGCCAGCAGCCCAGAGAGCTCCTACAATGAGCAGTTCTTC. It specifies CASSPESSYNEQFF.

In the case of this clonotype: Since a much larger clone is just one base distant, this may be a read error. V usage is TRBV6-5 and J usage is TRBJ2-5, with no clear D. CDR1 and CDR2 (germline): MNHEY, SVGAGI. The length of the CDR3 is 13 residues. CDR3 bases: TGTGCCAGCAGTTGGACGGTTCAAGAGACCCCGTACTTC. It yields the protein CASSWTVQETPYF.

This clonotype showed up many times. The chain joins TRBV7-9 to TRBJ1-1; 7 bases match TRBD1. The V and J ends lost 4 bases and 0 bases, in that order; junction bases with no gene match: 14. Germline CDR1 SEHNR, CDR2 FQNEAQ (reference sequence). The CDR3 is 18 amino acids. The CDR3 DNA reads as TGTGCCAGCAGCTCTGTAGTTGTAGACAGGGCGATGAACACTGAAGCTTTCTTT. It codes for CASSSVVVDRAMNTEAFF.

The CDR3 spells CASSQGTSGMSSYEQYF. CDR3 DNA sequence: TGCGCCAGCAGCCAGGGGACTAGCGGTATGAGCTCCTACGAGCAGTACTTC. V and J are TRBV4-3 and TRBJ2-7; 11 bases line up with TRBD2. Germline loops: CDR1 LGHNA, CDR2 YSLEER. This CDR3 region has 17 residues. V was clipped by 3 bases and J by 0 bases; unmatched bases: 7.

V and J are TRBV6-1 and TRBJ2-3; the D is unclear. V lost 8 bases to trimming and J lost 0 bases, with 21 bases between them. The CDR3 covers 17 residues. Germline values: CDR1 MNHNS, CDR2 SASEGT. In DNA, the CDR3 is TGTGCCAGCGTGGGAATGGTGGCGGCCCCAAGCACAGATACGCAGTATTTT. It encodes CASVGMVAAPSTDTQYF.

Many counts were recorded for this clonotype. J is TRBJ2-2 and V is TRBV12-3 or TRBV12-4, with TRBD1 matching 9 bases. The CDR3 covers 15 residues. After removal of 6 bases from V and 5 bases from J, the junction contained 7 bases not matched to a gene. CDR3 nucleotide sequence: TGTGCCAGCAGACCCGGGACAGGGAGGACCGGGGAGCTGTTTTTT. It yields the protein CASRPGTGRTGELFF.

The chain links TRBV9 to TRBJ2-7; TRBD1 aligns across 7 bases. The length of the CDR3 is 14 residues. The ends lost 1 base at V and 2 bases at J; junction bases unmatched: 3. Germline lookup yields CDR1 SGDLS and CDR2 YYNGEE. This chain's CDR3 is CASSVQGDPYEQYF. The CDR3 DNA follows: TGTGCCAGCAGCGTACAGGGGGATCCCTACGAGCAGTACTTC. The complete variable domain, with remaining parts taken from reference TRBV9 and TRBJ2-7, reads DSGVTQTPKHLITATGQRVTLRCSPRSGDLSVYWYQQSLDQGLQFLIQYYNGEERAKGNILERFSAQQFPDLHSELNLSSLELGDSALYFCASSVQGDPYEQYFGPGTRLTVT.

The sample holds many counts of this clonotype. The rearrangement links TRBV5-1 to TRBJ2-5, with 7 bases matching TRBD2. The germline V gene encodes CDR1 SGHRS and CDR2 YFSETQ. There are 17 residues in the CDR3. V shed 0 bases and J 2 bases; nucleotides not matched to a gene: 10. This chain's CDR3 is CASSLAGLADGQETQYF. Written as DNA, the CDR3 is TGCGCCAGCAGCTTGGCCGGGCTAGCGGACGGACAAGAGACCCAGTACTTC.

The chain joins TRBV28 to TRBJ1-4; tentatively, D is TRBD1 (5 bases). Trimming left V 7 bases short and J 2 bases short, with 11 bases between. Germline-derived CDR1 and CDR2 are MDHEN and SYDVKM. The CDR3 runs to 14 residues. DNA for the CDR3: TGTGCCAGCACCCCGCGGGGGACTAATGAAAAACTGTTTTTT. Translating it yields CASTPRGTNEKLFF.

This chain links TRBV18 with TRBJ1-5, with D possibly being TRBD1 (6 bases). Trimming left V 1 base short and J 4 bases short, with 8 bases between. Germline V gives CDR1 KGHSH, CDR2 LQKENI. The CDR3 contains 14 residues. The CDR3 sequence: CASSPRDTNQPQHF. In DNA, the CDR3 is TGTGCCAGCTCACCACGGGACACAAATCAGCCCCAGCATTTT.

There are a few counts of this clonotype. The rearrangement joins TRBV15 to TRBJ2-3, with TRBD1 as a possible D gene (6 bases). V gave up 5 bases and J gave up 5 bases, with 23 bases separating them. The CDR3 loop spans 17 amino acids. The germline gives CDR1 LNHNV, CDR2 YYDKDF (reference sequence). CDR3 residues: CATSFRDTGRPQDTQYF. CDR3 nucleotides: TGTGCCACCAGCTTCCGGGACACCGGTCGGCCCCAAGATACGCAGTATTTT.